This T cell receptor beta chain was retrieved from a study of blood T cell repertoires in COVID-19. At the level of the study: Some COVID-19 samples were acute and others convalescent; all came from the United States, Italy and Spain. Sources were T cells, B-cell-depleted T cells, or PBMCs; the material itself was cDNA or gDNA.

Per the study methods: Cell counts per sample came from amplifying reference gene primers. Assay: immunoSEQ multiplex PCR; the TCRdb copy retains only in-frame clones and omits some. The V and J calls and clone size come from that table; D and trimming were worked out from the DNA. The table has some 100,000 clones, over 80% seen once; the top ten hold 1.8%. V was pared by 4 bases and J by 7 bases, with 6 bases of the junction left unmatched. CDR3 length: 15 residues. Per the germline V gene, CDR1 is SGHRS and CDR2 is YFSETQ. The receptor was isolated from a human donor with active COVID-19. The donor label of this sample is uncertain. The source material was peripheral blood. The chain uses TRBV5-1 and TRBJ1-6; 9 nucleotides match TRBD1. The CDR3 sequence is CASSVQGAGNSPLHF. As DNA, the CDR3 is TGCGCCAGCAGCGTACAGGGGGCGGGAAATTCACCCCTCCACTTT. Together with reference TRBV5-1 and TRBJ1-6, the CDR3 gives the full variable domain: KAGVTQTPRYLIKTRGQQVTLSCSPISGHRSVSWYQQTPGQGLQFLFEYFSETQRNKGNFPGRFSGRQFSNSRSEMNVSTLELGDSALYLCASSVQGAGNSPLHFGNGTRLTVT.